A single T cell receptor (beta chain) is shown here with its context. Its specificity is not known. This CDR3 contains 14 residues. V was cut by 7 bases and J by 8 bases, with 15 bases left in between. Per the germline V gene, CDR1 is MGHDK and CDR2 is SYGVNS. Via MiXCR, TCRdb re-called the 5' RACE reads, giving one row per CDR3 protein. The sample carries under 250,000 distinct CDR3 sequences, 10% to 13% recorded once. The sample comes from a study of T-cell memory formation after mild COVID-19. Overall study results and limits: Day 15 to 85 contracting clones showed balanced CD4/CD8; later expanders leaned CD4+.

Material for sequencing was PBMCs or a T cell subset sorted from them (not recorded which). This receptor was taken from a man between 18 and 35 years old who had mild COVID-19 (a few samples of this study predate the infection). Cell type and time point are not known. V and J are TRBV25-1 and TRBJ1-6; D is possibly TRBD1 (5 bases). CDR3: CASTSGTSDSPLHF. For the CDR3, the DNA is TGTGCCAGCACATCCGGGACGTCGGATTCACCCCTCCACTTT.